This T cell receptor beta chain came from a study of T cell responses to AZD1222 COVID-19 vaccine. Study findings and constraints: Compared with day 0, the breadth and depth of the Spike-specific TCR repertoire rose significantly after two doses of AZD1222. Reportedly, nearly half the spike-specific TCRs target unmutated variant regions. The donors showed a predominance of white British ancestry and of females, with possible underestimation of clonal diversity. Along spike, vaccine-associated CD4 TCRs were found throughout, with dominance at 160-218 and 743-854.

Some clones are missing from TCRdb's copy, which holds only in-frame ones; the method was immunoSEQ multiplex PCR. The sample records around 110,000 clones, approximately 85% being singletons. The CDR3 sequence is 13 residues long. In germline, CDR1 is MNHNY, CDR2 SVGAGI (reference sequence). V lost 5 bases and J lost 0, with 7 bases in between. Remarks on this clone: Its specificity is unknown.

The receptor's source is an adult in good health. The chain carries TRBV6-6 and TRBJ1-2; TRBD1 might be the D (5 bases). The starting material was peripheral blood, obtained on day 0 of MenACWY control vaccination. This CDR3 is CASSPQANYGYTF. CDR3 bases: TGTGCCAGCAGTCCACAGGCTAACTATGGCTACACCTTC.